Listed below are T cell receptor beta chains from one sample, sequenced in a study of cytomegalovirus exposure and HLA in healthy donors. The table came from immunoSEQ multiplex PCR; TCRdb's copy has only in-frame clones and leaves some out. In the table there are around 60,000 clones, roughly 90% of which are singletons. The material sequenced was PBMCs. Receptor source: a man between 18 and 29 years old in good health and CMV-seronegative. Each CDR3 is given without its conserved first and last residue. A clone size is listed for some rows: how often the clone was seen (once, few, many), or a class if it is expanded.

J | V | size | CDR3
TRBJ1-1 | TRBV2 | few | ASSEDKNTEAF
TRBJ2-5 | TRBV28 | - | ASSLSYQETQY
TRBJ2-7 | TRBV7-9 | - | ASSSIRTSGSSYEQY
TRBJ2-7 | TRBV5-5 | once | ASSHVGLAGGREQY
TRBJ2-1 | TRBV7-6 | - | ASSLLGYEQF
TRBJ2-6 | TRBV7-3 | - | ASSPHLTGYGANVLT
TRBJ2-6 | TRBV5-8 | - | ASRRGQGYAGANVLT
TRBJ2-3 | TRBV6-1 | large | ASSEGQGATDTQY
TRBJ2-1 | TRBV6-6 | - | ASSKTGGSYNEQF
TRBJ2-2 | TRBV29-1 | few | SVSTGLRTGELF
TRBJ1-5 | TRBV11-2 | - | ASSLGGGGNQPQH
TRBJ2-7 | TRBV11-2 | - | ASSLVGGASEQY
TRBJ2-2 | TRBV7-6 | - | ASSPGGAVSGELF
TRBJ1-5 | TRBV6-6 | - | ASSWTDWYSNQPQH
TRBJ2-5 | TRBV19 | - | ASSMGGGQETQY
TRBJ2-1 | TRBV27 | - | ASKTMSGQGVYNEQF
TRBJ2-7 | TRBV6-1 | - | ASSDGYEQY
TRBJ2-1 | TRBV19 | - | ASSSSGRAVLYNEQF
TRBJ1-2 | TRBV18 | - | ASSPKTGSGGYT
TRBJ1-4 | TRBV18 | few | ASSPQSGVNEKLF
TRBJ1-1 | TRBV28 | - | ASSWGQGASEAF
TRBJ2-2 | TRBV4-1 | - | ASSTANTGELF
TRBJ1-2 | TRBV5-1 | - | ASSEYNYGYT
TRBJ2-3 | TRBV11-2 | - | ASSLVGTVNTDTQY
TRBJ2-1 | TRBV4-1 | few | ASGLRPSGTNNEQF
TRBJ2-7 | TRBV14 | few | ASSQVATGPEQY
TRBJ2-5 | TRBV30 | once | AWSGGWEETQY
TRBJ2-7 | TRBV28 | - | ASSLGPGQTKIYEQY
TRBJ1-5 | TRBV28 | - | ASRSQGQGNQPQH
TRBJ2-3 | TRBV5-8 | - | ASSLGLAGPTDTQY
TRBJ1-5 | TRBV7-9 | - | ASAGLGDQPQH
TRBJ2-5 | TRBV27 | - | ASSRAGGGETQY
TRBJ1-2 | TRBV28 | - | ALRQGTNYGYT
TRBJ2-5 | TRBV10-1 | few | ASRQGETQY
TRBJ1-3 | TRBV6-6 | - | ASSYSTGDGNTIY
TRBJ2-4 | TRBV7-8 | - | ASSLGGLAY
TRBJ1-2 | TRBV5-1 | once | ASSSTGVYGYT
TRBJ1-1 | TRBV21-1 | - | ASFHRGSYTEAF
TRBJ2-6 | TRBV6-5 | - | ASSYATGSGANVLT
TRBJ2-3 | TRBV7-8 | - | ASGPDTQY
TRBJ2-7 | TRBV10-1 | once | ASSGQGPYEQY
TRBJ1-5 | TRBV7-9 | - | ASSPGADQPQH